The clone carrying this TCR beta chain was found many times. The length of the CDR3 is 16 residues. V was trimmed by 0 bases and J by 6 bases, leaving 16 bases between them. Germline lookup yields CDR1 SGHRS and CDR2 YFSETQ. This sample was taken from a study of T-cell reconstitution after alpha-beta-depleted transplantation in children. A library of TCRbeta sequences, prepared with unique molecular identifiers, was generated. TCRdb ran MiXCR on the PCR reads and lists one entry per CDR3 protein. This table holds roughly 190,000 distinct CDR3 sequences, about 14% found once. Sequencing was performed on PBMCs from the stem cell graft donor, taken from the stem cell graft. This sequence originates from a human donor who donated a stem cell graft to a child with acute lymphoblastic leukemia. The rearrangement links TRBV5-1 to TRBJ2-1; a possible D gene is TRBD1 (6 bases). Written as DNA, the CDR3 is TGCGCCAGCAGCTTGGGGCGGACAGAGTGGGGCAATGAGCAGTTCTTC. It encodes CASSLGRTEWGNEQFF.